This entry describes one TCR beta chain. This specimen comes from a study of blood T cell repertoires in COVID-19. In the original processing: Amplification with reference gene primers provided the estimates of nucleated cell counts. Clones were sequenced by immunoSEQ multiplex PCR, and TCRdb holds only the in-frame ones, with some missing. Clone size and V and J calls were adopted from that table, with D and trimming inferred from the DNA. Altogether 120,000 to 150,000 clones are present, 89% being singletons, with the ten largest covering around 1.6%. The length of the CDR3 is 13 residues. Deletions cut 3 bases from V and 4 bases from J, with 9 bases between. The germline gives CDR1 SGHAT, CDR2 FQNNGV.

The TCR was taken from a human donor in a cohort sampled during active COVID-19. The V and J genes are TRBV11-2 and TRBJ1-1; D possibly corresponds to TRBD1 (6 bases). The sequencing input was peripheral blood. Here the CDR3 reads CASSFDRSTEAFF. The CDR3 DNA follows: TGTGCCAGCAGCTTCGACAGGAGCACTGAAGCTTTCTTT.